The sequence of this T cell receptor (beta chain) was determined in a study of shared clonotypes between healthy human individuals. The study's findings and limits: Sharing across four donors was highest in naive CD4 (roughly 5%) and lowest in memory CD8 (roughly 0.4%).

Remarks on this clone: The antigen is unknown.

Replicate PCRs from sorted subsets contained around 190 ng DNA, which is around 30,000 T cell genomes. Here immunoSEQ multiplex PCR was the method, and the copy in TCRdb shows in-frame clones only, minus some. The data hold around 320,000 clones, with roughly 87% observed a single time. This clonotype originated in a man between 18 and 35 years old in good health. Sequenced sample: memory CD8+ T cells sorted from blood. Subset in this sample: CD45RO+ cells pooled with CCR7-negative TemRA cells.

DNA for the CDR3: TGTGCCAGCAGCCCCCAGCACAGCTCTGGAAACACCATATATTTT. Translated: CASSPQHSSGNTIYF. This chain joins TRBV7-6 and TRBJ1-3; D gene uncertain. Germline V gives CDR1 SGHVS, CDR2 FNYEAQ. The CDR3 covers 15 residues. V lost 5 bases to trimming and J lost 0 bases, with 11 bases between them.